These 18 T cell receptor beta chains originate from one sample sequenced in a study of control samples from healthy donors and cancer patients. Sequencing used immunoSEQ multiplex PCR; TCRdb keeps in-frame clones, though not all of them. The sample yields about 100,000 clones, around 90% seen once. The sample was blood. These receptors all stem from a woman aged 18-29 years in good health.

The rearrangement uses TRBV29-1 and TRBJ1-2; no clear D. The CDR3 runs 11 residues. Germline CDR1 is SQVTM and CDR2 is ANQGSEA. With 3 bases removed from V and 8 bases from J, the gap between germline ends came to 10 bases. CDR3 residues: CSVDGVNGYTF. CDR3 nucleotide sequence: TGCAGCGTTGATGGGGTAAACGGCTACACCTTC.

The chain recombines TRBV19 with TRBJ1-2; 7 bases line up with TRBD1. There are 14 residues in the CDR3. Trimming at V came to 5 bases and at J to 3 bases, leaving 6 bases not matched to a gene. The V gene's germline CDR1 is LNHDA and CDR2 SQIVND (reference sequence). The CDR3 DNA follows: TGTGCCAGTAGTCCCCGGGGGACAGACTATGGCTACACCTTC. This sequence encodes CASSPRGTDYGYTF. Variable domain in full (rest from reference TRBV19 and TRBJ1-2): DGGITQSPKYLFRKEGQNVTLSCEQNLNHDAMYWYRQDPGQGLRLIYYSQIVNDFQKGDIAEGYSVSREKKESFPLTVTSAQKNPTAFYLCASSPRGTDYGYTFGSGTRLTVV.

The chain is built from TRBV5-1 and TRBJ2-7; 8 nucleotides align to TRBD1. Germline CDR1 SGHRS, CDR2 YFSETQ. The V and J ends lost 4 bases and 0 bases, in that order; junction bases with no gene match: 6. The CDR3 sequence is 15 residues long. CDR3 bases: TGCGCCAGCAGCCTTACAGGGGGGCTCTCCTACGAGCAGTACTTC. Translation: CASSLTGGLSYEQYF.

The chain carries TRBV6-2 or TRBV6-3 and TRBJ2-1; D not certain. Trimming took 6 bases from V and 8 from J, leaving 11 bases between them. Germline V CDR1 and CDR2: MNHEY, SVGEGT. The CDR3 sequence is 12 residues long. In DNA, the CDR3 is TGTGCCAGCAGCCTTACCGTCCATGAGCAGTTCTTC. Translating it yields CASSLTVHEQFF.

This clone has only one observation. CDR3 residues: CASGLASRVPYEQYF. CDR3 DNA: TGTGCTAGTGGTTTGGCCTCCAGGGTTCCCTACGAGCAGTACTTC. This chain connects TRBV12-5 to TRBJ2-7, with a possible D match to TRBD1 (5 bases). The germline V and J ends were trimmed by 1 base and 2 bases, with 12 bases remaining between them. Per germline, CDR1 LGHNT and CDR2 FRNRAP. CDR3 length: 15 amino acids. Together with reference TRBV12-5 and TRBJ2-7, the CDR3 gives the full variable domain: DARVTQTPRHKVTEMGQEVTMRCQPILGHNTVFWYRQTMMQGLELLAYFRNRAPLDDSGMPKDRFSAEMPDATLATLKIQPSEPRDSAVYFCASGLASRVPYEQYFGPGTRLTVT.

The chain carries TRBV29-1 and TRBJ2-6, with 11 bases that match TRBD1. Looked up from germline, CDR1 is SQVTM and CDR2 is ANQGSEA. V lost 7 bases to trimming and J lost 1 base; unmatched junction nucleotides: 6. This CDR3 region has 16 residues. CDR3 amino acids: CSARTGGGSGANVLTF. CDR3 DNA sequence: TGCAGCGCAAGGACAGGGGGCGGGTCTGGGGCCAACGTCCTGACTTTC.

J is TRBJ2-6 and V is TRBV24-1, with TRBD1 identical over 7 bases. The junction had 6 bases not matched to a gene; V was cut back by 4 bases and J by 4 bases. The CDR3 length is 16 residues. CDR1 is KGHDR and CDR2 is SFDVKD in the germline V gene. The DNA of the CDR3 is TGTGCCACCAGTGACAAGGGGGCGAAAGGGGCCAACGTCCTGACTTTC. This codes for CATSDKGAKGANVLTF.

The chain links TRBV18 to TRBJ2-7; 9 nucleotides match TRBD1. Germline-derived CDR1 and CDR2 are KGHSH and LQKENI. V shed 3 bases and J 5 bases; nucleotides not matched to a gene: 8. The CDR3 extends over 15 amino acids. The CDR3 spells CASSPRGQGFNEQYF. CDR3 coding DNA: TGTGCCAGCTCACCCCGGGGACAGGGCTTCAACGAGCAGTACTTC.

The J gene is TRBJ2-5, the V gene TRBV6-2 or TRBV6-3; D is uncertain. V was shortened by 2 bases and J by 7 bases, with 8 bases between the two germline ends. The CDR3 runs to 12 residues. CDR1 and CDR2 from the germline V gene are MNHEY and SVGEGT. CDR3 DNA: TGTGCCAGCAGTTACCACCGAGGGACCCAGTACTTC. This codes for CASSYHRGTQYF.

The chain carries TRBV27 and TRBJ2-3; 8 nucleotides align to TRBD2. V lost 6 bases to trimming and J lost 6 bases; unmatched junction nucleotides: 14. CDR1 MNHEY and CDR2 SMNVEV come from the germline V gene (reference sequence). The CDR3 is 16 residues long. CDR3 protein: CASRPKGRLAMDTQYF. DNA of the CDR3: TGTGCCAGCAGGCCAAAAGGTCGACTAGCGATGGATACGCAGTATTTT.

The rearrangement links TRBV11-2 to TRBJ2-7; no clear D gene. Germline CDR1 is SGHAT and CDR2 is FQNNGV. The V and J ends lost 3 bases and 2 bases respectively, with 8 bases between them. The CDR3 loop spans 13 amino acids. CDR3 nucleotide sequence: TGTGCCAGCAGCTTCGATGCCCCCTACGAGCAGTACTTC. Protein: CASSFDAPYEQYF.

J is TRBJ2-3 and V is TRBV27, with 12 bases lining up with TRBD2. Trimming cost V 2 bases and J 2 bases; bases outside gene matches: 2. The germline CDR1 and CDR2 sequences are MNHEY and SMNVEV (reference sequence). The length of the CDR3 is 16 residues. The CDR3 reads CASSLRLAGDTDTQYF. The DNA of the CDR3 is TGTGCCAGCAGTTTACGACTAGCGGGGGACACAGATACGCAGTATTTT.

The V and J genes are TRBV25-1 and TRBJ2-1, with D unclear. V was clipped by 7 bases and J by 8 bases, with 9 bases between them. CDR1 is MGHDK and CDR2 is SYGVNS in the germline V gene. The CDR3 extends over 11 amino acids. CDR3 in amino acids: CASTTHDEQFF. In DNA form, the CDR3 reads TGTGCCAGCACCACACACGATGAGCAGTTCTTC.

The gene calls are TRBV6-5 and TRBJ2-7, with D possibly matching TRBD2 (5 bases). The CDR3 runs to 12 residues. Per the germline V gene, CDR1 is MNHEY and CDR2 is SVGAGI. V shed 7 bases and J shed 5 bases, with 12 bases lying between them. This chain's CDR3 is CASTREPHEQYF. The CDR3 DNA reads as TGTGCCAGCACCCGGGAACCCCACGAGCAGTACTTC.

The chain employs TRBV6-5 and TRBJ2-2, with D unclear. Trimming took 5 bases from V and 4 from J, leaving 14 bases between them. The CDR3 runs 15 residues. Germline V gives CDR1 MNHEY, CDR2 SVGAGI. The CDR3 bases are TGTGCCAGCAGTCCGCTCGTGGACGGCACCGGGGAGCTGTTTTTT. It codes for CASSPLVDGTGELFF.

The count of this clone is one. The chain links TRBV5-1 to TRBJ1-2; the match to TRBD1 covers 7 bases. The CDR3 has 13 residues. Germline V lookup: CDR1 SGHRS, CDR2 YFSETQ. V lost 6 bases to trimming and J lost 3 bases; unmatched junction nucleotides: 5. This CDR3 reads CASTDRVDYGYTF. As DNA, the CDR3 is TGCGCCAGCACTGACAGGGTGGACTATGGCTACACCTTC. Based on the CDR3 plus reference TRBV5-1 and TRBJ1-2, the full variable domain is KAGVTQTPRYLIKTRGQQVTLSCSPISGHRSVSWYQQTPGQGLQFLFEYFSETQRNKGNFPGRFSGRQFSNSRSEMNVSTLELGDSALYLCASTDRVDYGYTFGSGTRLTVV.

The J gene is TRBJ1-5, the V gene TRBV6-1; D remains ambiguous. The V gene's germline CDR1 is MNHNS and CDR2 SASEGT. V was pared by 4 bases and J by 0 bases, with 13 bases between. The length of the CDR3 is 16 residues. CDR3 in DNA: TGTGCCAGCAGTGTTAGGAACAGCTATAGCAATCAGCCCCAGCATTTT. Residues: CASSVRNSYSNQPQHF.

The V gene is TRBV12-3 or TRBV12-4, the J gene TRBJ1-1, with D possibly TRBD1 on 5 matching bases. V lost 2 bases, J lost 5 bases, and 9 bases lay in between. The CDR3 consists of 13 residues. DNA for the CDR3: TGTGCCAGCAGTTTAACGGGGGAGACTGAAGCTTTCTTT. Its protein is CASSLTGETEAFF.